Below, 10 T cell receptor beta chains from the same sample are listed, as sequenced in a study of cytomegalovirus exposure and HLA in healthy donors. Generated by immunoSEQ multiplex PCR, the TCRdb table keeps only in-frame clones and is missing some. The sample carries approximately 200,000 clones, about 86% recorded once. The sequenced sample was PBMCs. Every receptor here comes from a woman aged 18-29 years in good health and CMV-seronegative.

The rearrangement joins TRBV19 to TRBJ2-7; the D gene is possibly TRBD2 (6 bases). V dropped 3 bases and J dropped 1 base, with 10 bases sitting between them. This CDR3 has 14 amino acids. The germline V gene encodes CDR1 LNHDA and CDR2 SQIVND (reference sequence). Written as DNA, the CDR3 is TGTGCCAGTAGTATGTATGCGGGGTCCTACGAGCAGTACTTC. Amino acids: CASSMYAGSYEQYF.

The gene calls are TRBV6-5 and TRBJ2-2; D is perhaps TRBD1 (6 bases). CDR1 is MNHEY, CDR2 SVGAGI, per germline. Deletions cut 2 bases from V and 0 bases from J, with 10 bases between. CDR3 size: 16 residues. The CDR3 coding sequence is TGTGCCAGCAGTTACGGGAAGGGGGCGAACACCGGGGAGCTGTTTTTT. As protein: CASSYGKGANTGELFF.

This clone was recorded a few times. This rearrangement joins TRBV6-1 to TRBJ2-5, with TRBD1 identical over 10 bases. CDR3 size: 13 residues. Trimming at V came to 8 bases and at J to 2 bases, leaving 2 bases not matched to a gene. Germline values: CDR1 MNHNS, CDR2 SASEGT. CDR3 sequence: CASGTGDQETQYF. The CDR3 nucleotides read TGTGCCAGCGGGACAGGGGATCAAGAGACCCAGTACTTC.

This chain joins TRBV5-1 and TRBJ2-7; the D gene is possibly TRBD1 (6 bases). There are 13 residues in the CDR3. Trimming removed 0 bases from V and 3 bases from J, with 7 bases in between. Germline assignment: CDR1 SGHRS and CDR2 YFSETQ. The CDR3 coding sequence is TGCGCCAGCAGCTTGGAGGACAGCTACGAGCAGTACTTC. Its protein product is CASSLEDSYEQYF.

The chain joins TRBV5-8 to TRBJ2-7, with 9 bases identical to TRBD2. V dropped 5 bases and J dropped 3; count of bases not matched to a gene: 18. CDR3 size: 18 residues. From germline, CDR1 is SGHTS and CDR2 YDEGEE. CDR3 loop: CASSNLGASSGIYYEQYF. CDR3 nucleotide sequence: TGTGCCAGCAGTAACTTGGGGGCTTCTAGCGGGATTTACTACGAGCAGTACTTC.

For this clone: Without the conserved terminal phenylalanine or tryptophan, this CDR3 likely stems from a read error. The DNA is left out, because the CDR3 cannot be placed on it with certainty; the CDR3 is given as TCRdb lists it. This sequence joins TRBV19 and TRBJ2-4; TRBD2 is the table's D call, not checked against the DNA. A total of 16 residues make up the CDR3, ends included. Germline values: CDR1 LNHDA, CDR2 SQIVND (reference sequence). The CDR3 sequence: CASSPGLAGGPFSLEL.

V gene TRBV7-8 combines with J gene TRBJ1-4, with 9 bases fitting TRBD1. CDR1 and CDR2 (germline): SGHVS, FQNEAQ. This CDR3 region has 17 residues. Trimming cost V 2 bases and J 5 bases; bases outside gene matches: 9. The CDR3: CASSLIRGQGVNEKLFF. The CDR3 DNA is TGTGCCAGCAGCTTAATTAGGGGACAGGGAGTGAATGAAAAACTGTTTTTT.

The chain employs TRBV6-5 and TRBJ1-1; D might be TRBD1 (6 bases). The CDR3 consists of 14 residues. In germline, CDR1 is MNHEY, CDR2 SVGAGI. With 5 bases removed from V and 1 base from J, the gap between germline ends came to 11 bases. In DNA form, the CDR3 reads TGTGCCAGCAGTGAATTACAGGGGAACACTGAAGCTTTCTTT. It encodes CASSELQGNTEAFF.

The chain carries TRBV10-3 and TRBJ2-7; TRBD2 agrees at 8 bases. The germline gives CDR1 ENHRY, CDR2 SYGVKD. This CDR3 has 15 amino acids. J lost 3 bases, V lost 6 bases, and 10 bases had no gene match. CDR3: CAISQAGTRLYEQYF. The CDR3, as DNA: TGTGCCATCAGCCAAGCCGGGACTAGGCTCTACGAGCAGTACTTC.

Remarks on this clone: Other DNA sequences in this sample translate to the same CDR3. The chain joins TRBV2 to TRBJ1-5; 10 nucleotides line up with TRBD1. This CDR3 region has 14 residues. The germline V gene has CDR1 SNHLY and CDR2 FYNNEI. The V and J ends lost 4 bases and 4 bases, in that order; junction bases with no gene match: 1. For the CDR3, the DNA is TGTGCCAGCAGTGGGACAGGGGGGAATCAGCCCCAGCATTTT. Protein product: CASSGTGGNQPQHF.